These 5 T cell receptor beta chains originate from one sample sequenced in a study of blood T cells in healthy people across ages. The authors ran a second PCR of roughly 6 to 11 cycles using a sample-barcoded 5' primer and a J-beta primer mix. TCRdb reanalysed the 5' RACE reads using MiXCR and keeps one entry per CDR3 protein. In the table there are approximately 1.5 million distinct CDR3 sequences, approximately 43% of which are singletons. The sequenced material came from blood. The receptors derive from a woman younger than 35 in good health.

This chain links TRBV18 with TRBJ2-1; D is undetermined. Germline CDR1 reads KGHSH; CDR2 reads LQKENI. The V gene lost 3 bases and the J gene lost 3 bases, with 12 bases spanning the gap. This CDR3 has 15 amino acids. The CDR3 spells CASSPLSGLYNEQFF. The CDR3, as DNA: TGTGCCAGCTCACCTCTTTCCGGGCTCTACAATGAGCAGTTCTTC.

The CDR3 DNA reads as TGTGCCAGCAGCTTAGTGGGTACTAATGAGCAGTACTTC. Translation gives CASSLVGTNEQYF. This chain links TRBV7-9 with TRBJ2-5; D not certain. V was clipped by 1 base and J by 11 bases, with 14 bases between them. The germline gives CDR1 SEHNR, CDR2 FQNEAQ (reference sequence). The CDR3 is 13 amino acids.

The rearrangement joins TRBV12-3 or TRBV12-4 to TRBJ2-4, with a possible D match to TRBD1 (6 bases). V was shortened by 1 base and J by 6 bases, with 19 bases between the two germline ends. The CDR3 extends over 17 amino acids. The CDR3 sequence: CASSLGRDTSLGNIQYF. For the CDR3, the DNA is TGTGCCAGCAGTTTAGGACGGGACACTTCTCTGGGAAACATTCAGTACTTC.

J is TRBJ1-5 and V is TRBV21-1; TRBD1, the table's D call, lacks a check against the DNA. TRBV21-1 is deemed a pseudogene. CDR3 size: 15 residues. This CDR3 is CASSTGGNSNQPQHF. The CDR3 DNA sequence: TGTGCCAGCAGCACCGGGGGAAATAGCAATCAGCCCCAGCATTTT.

This clonotype was counted a few times. The CDR3 loop is CASSQGGRMRYEQYF. The CDR3 region has the DNA TGTGCCAGCAGCCAAGGGGGGAGAATGAGGTACGAGCAGTACTTC. The chain is built from TRBV3-1 and TRBJ2-7; D might be TRBD1 or TRBD2, each matching 5 bases. Germline values: CDR1 LGHDT, CDR2 YNNKEL (reference sequence). This CDR3 has 15 residues. Deletions cut 1 base from V and 4 bases from J, with 14 bases between.